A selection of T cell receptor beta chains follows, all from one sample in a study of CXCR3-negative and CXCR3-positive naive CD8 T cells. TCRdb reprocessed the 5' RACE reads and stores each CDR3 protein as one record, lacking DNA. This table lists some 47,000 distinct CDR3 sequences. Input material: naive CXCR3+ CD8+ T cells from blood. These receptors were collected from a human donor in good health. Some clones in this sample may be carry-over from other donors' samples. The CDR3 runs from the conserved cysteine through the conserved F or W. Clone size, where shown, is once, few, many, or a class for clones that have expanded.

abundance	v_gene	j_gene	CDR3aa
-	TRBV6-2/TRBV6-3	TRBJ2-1	CASSRGDSSDEQFF
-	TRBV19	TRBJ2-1	CASSIAPRSEQFF
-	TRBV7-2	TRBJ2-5	CASSSLAGGETQYF
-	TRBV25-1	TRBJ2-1	CASNPGTGVHEQFF
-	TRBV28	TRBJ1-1	CASSLNGITEAFF
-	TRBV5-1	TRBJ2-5	CASSLEGGMVVETQYF
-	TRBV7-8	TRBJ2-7	CASSLSPGPYEQYF
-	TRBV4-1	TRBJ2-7	CASSPGQATYEQYF
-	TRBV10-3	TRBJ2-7	CAITEQGGEQYF
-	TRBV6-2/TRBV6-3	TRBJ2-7	CASSSAGIGYEQYF
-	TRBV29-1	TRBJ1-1	CSAGQGSPEAFF
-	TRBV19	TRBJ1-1	CASPGQGQWTEAFF
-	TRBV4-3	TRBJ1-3	CASGQNPASGNTIYF
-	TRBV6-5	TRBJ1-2	CASSPQGGEDGYTF
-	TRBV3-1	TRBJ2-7	CASSQDEDRVRYEQYF
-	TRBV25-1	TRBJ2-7	CATQGASYEQYF
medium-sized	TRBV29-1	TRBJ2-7	CSVQMGFIYEQYF
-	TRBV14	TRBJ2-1	CASSQEQGRGSSYNEQFF
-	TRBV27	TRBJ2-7	CASIGQGSYEQYF
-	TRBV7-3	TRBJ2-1	CASSFKAYNEQFF
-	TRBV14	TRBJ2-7	CASSRRLDSYEQYF
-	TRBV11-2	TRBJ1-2	CASSPVVQGGGYTF
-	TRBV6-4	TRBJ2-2	CASSDSPATGAGELFF
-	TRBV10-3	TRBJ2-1	CAISEVGREQFF
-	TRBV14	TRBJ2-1	CASSQAGTGTGYEQFF
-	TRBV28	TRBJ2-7	CASSLFATSGAPSYEQYF
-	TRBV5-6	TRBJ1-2	CASSLDRGLYGYTF
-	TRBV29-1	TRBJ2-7	CSVEDGTTPTYEQYF
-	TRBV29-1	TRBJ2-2	CSVVGGTGELFF
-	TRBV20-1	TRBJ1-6	CSARPTQGGQGDLYNSPLHF
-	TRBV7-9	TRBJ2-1	CASSLELSSEQFF
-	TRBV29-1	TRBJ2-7	CSVGGRALGEQYF
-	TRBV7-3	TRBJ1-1	CASSFLRRGATEAFF
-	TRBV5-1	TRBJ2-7	CASSVRDTDYEQYF
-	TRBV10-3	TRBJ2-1	CAISESSVGDSGYNEQFF
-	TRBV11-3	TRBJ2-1	CASSSRTGMDEQFF
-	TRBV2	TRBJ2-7	CAGIGQGTYEQYF
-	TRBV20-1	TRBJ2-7	CSAPDRENYEQYF
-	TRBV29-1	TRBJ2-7	CSVLRDGEQYF
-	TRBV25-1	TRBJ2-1	CASLSSSSYNEQFF
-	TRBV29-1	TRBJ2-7	CSVLGTVLSSYEQYF
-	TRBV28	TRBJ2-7	CASSSLYSYYEQYF
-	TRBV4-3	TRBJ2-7	CASSQEDGYSYEQYF
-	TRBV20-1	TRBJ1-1	CSARVPGLNTEAFF
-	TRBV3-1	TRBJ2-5	CASSQQLKQSGLAGIETQYF
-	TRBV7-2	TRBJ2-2	CASSLISGYTGELFF
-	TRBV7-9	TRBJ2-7	CASTTHLRLYEQYF
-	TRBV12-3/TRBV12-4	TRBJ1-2	CASSLGSRVTYGYTF
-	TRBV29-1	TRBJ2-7	CSVGGLATSYEQYF
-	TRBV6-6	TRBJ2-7	CASSPDRASYEQYF
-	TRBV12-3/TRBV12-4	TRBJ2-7	CASSFSTGNEQYF
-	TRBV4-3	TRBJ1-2	CASSQDRQGQGISSHLYGYTF
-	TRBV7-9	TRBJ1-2	CASSLHAEKTAGYTF
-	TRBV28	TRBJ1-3	CASSFEGRGNTIYF
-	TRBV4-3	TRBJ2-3	CASSQVHRDTQYF
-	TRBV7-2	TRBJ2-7	CASSVASLTRLYEQYF
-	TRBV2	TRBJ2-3	CASSGQRGDSDTQYF
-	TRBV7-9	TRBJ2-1	CASSLLTIGRDEQFF
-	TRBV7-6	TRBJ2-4	CASSPTGGLNAKNIQYF
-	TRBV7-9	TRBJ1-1	CASSLGGQGVVEAFF